These T cell receptor beta chains were read from a single sample in a study of neoadjuvant nivolumab and ipilimumab in lung cancer. Profiled with immunoSEQ multiplex PCR; TCRdb holds only in-frame clones, not every one. Altogether roughly 9,900 clones are present, around 81% being singletons, with the ten largest covering roughly 3%. This specimen was peripheral blood, taken before neoadjuvant nivolumab, alone or with ipilimumab. The receptors originated from an adult with non-small cell lung cancer. CDR3s include the opening cysteine and the closing phenylalanine or tryptophan. The D gene is left open where the match is weak. A row's size may be missing; if present it is once, few, many or a size class.

V	size	D	J	CDR3	DNA
TRBV18	once	NA	TRBJ2-5	CASSPGPPQETQYF	TGTGCCAGCTCACCGGGACCTCCGCAAGAGACCCAGTACTTC
TRBV7-2	NA	NA	TRBJ1-5	CASRQGSSDQPQHF	TGTGCCAGCAGACAGGGTAGTAGTGATCAGCCCCAGCATTTT
TRBV18	NA	NA	TRBJ1-5	CASSPSGPLGGRPTDQPQHF	TGTGCCAGCTCACCAAGCGGGCCCCTCGGGGGGCGGCCCACCGATCAGCCCCAGCATTTT
TRBV19	NA	NA	TRBJ1-1	CASSISPRQANTEAFF	TGTGCCAGTAGTATCTCCCCAAGACAGGCGAACACTGAAGCTTTCTTT
TRBV28	NA	NA	TRBJ2-7	CASSQPYYEQYF	TGTGCCAGCAGTCAGCCGTACTACGAGCAGTACTTC
TRBV11-2	NA	NA	TRBJ2-5	CASSFGEWETQYF	TGTGCCAGCAGCTTTGGTGAATGGGAGACCCAGTACTTC
TRBV10-1	NA	TRBD2	TRBJ2-7	CASSDGLAGAYEQYF	TGCGCCAGCAGTGACGGCCTAGCGGGAGCCTACGAGCAGTACTTC
TRBV5-6	NA	TRBD2	TRBJ2-3	CASSPLGLAGADTQYF	TGTGCCAGCAGCCCCTTGGGACTAGCGGGAGCAGATACGCAGTATTTT
TRBV10-2	NA	TRBD1	TRBJ1-2	CASIDRDLLDGYTF	TGCGCCAGCATCGACAGGGATCTTTTGGATGGCTACACCTTC
TRBV7-8	NA	NA	TRBJ2-7	CASSKGRSRYEQYF	TGTGCCAGCAGCAAGGGACGAAGCCGTTACGAGCAGTACTTC
TRBV4-1	NA	TRBD1	TRBJ1-6	CASSQAGTGASPLHF	TGCGCCAGCAGCCAAGCCGGGACAGGGGCATCACCCCTCCACTTT
TRBV18	NA	NA	TRBJ2-2	CASSPTRAMGTGELFF	TGTGCCAGCTCACCAACGAGGGCTATGGGGACCGGGGAGCTGTTTTTT
TRBV2	NA	TRBD2	TRBJ2-1	CASSVLAGANNEQFF	TGTGCCAGCAGTGTACTAGCGGGAGCTAACAATGAGCAGTTCTTC
TRBV6-1	NA	TRBD1	TRBJ1-3	CASWGADRKRNTIYF	TGTGCCAGCTGGGGGGCGGACAGGAAAAGAAACACCATATATTTT
TRBV5-6	NA	NA	TRBJ1-4	CASSLASPNEKLFF	TGTGCCAGCAGCTTGGCCAGTCCTAATGAAAAACTGTTTTTT
TRBV15	once	NA	TRBJ2-5	CATSRDRVGETQYF	TGTGCCACCAGCCGCGACCGAGTGGGTGAGACCCAGTACTTC
TRBV7-9	NA	NA	TRBJ1-1	CASSYRGRSEAFF	TGTGCCAGCAGCTATCGGGGCCGATCTGAAGCTTTCTTT
TRBV5-1	NA	NA	TRBJ2-2	CASSSRDPGTGELFF	TGCGCCAGCAGCTCGAGGGACCCGGGGACCGGGGAGCTGTTTTTT
TRBV29-1	NA	TRBD1	TRBJ1-2	CSVTGAYGYTF	TGCAGCGTGACAGGGGCCTATGGCTACACCTTC
TRBV5-4	NA	TRBD2	TRBJ2-1	CASSLEWTSGNNEQFF	TGTGCCAGCAGCTTGGAATGGACTAGCGGAAACAATGAGCAGTTCTTC
TRBV5-1	NA	TRBD2	TRBJ2-1	CASSLRLAGLREQFF	TGCGCCAGCAGCTTAAGACTAGCGGGCCTTCGAGAGCAGTTCTTC
TRBV10-3	NA	NA	TRBJ2-7	CATRDGSSYEQYF	TGTGCCACCAGGGACGGTAGCTCCTACGAGCAGTACTTC
TRBV5-1	once	TRBD2	TRBJ2-1	CASSLASGLAGRNEQFF	TGCGCCAGCAGCTTGGCCTCGGGACTAGCGGGAAGGAATGAGCAGTTCTTC
TRBV6-5	NA	NA	TRBJ2-1	CASRRGGDSYEQFF	TGTGCCAGCAGGAGAGGGGGAGACTCCTATGAGCAGTTCTTC
TRBV19	NA	NA	TRBJ2-3	CASSYRPGSTDTQYF	TGTGCCAGTTCTTATCGACCAGGCAGCACAGATACGCAGTATTTT
TRBV6-6	NA	NA	TRBJ2-7	CASSYAAAAYEQYF	TGTGCCAGCAGTTACGCGGCTGCCGCCTACGAGCAGTACTTC
TRBV7-9	few	NA	TRBJ1-2	CASSLRQTTAF	TGTGCCAGCAGCTTAAGGCAGACAACCGCCTTC
TRBV6-4	few	NA	TRBJ1-5	CASSETPNQPQHF	TGTGCCAGCAGTGAGACCCCCAATCAGCCCCAGCATTTT
TRBV11-2	NA	TRBD1	TRBJ2-5	CASSLDLGTVLETQYF	TGTGCCAGCAGCTTAGATCTGGGGACAGTGTTAGAGACCCAGTACTTC
TRBV25-1	NA	NA	TRBJ2-5	CASTLSDTPRETQYF	TGTGCCAGCACCTTGTCGGACACCCCACGGGAGACCCAGTACTTC
TRBV19	NA	TRBD1	TRBJ2-7	CASSMTTGKLYEQYF	TGTGCCAGTAGTATGACGACAGGGAAACTTTACGAGCAGTACTTC
TRBV7-3	NA	NA	TRBJ2-5	CASSYDGGAGQETQYF	TGTGCCAGCAGCTATGACGGAGGGGCAGGGCAAGAGACCCAGTACTTC
TRBV29-1	NA	TRBD1	TRBJ1-2	CSVEEPRGYGYTF	TGCAGCGTTGAAGAACCCAGGGGGTATGGCTACACCTTC
TRBV27	NA	NA	TRBJ2-3	CASSYGDTQYF	TGTGCCAGCAGTTATGGGGATACGCAGTATTTT
TRBV5-1	NA	NA	TRBJ2-4	CASSKDTRAKNIQYF	TGCGCCAGCAGCAAGGACACCAGAGCCAAAAACATTCAGTACTTC
TRBV5-1	NA	NA	TRBJ1-1	CASSGGWTSPNTEAFF	TGCGCCAGCAGCGGGGGATGGACGAGCCCGAACACTGAAGCTTTCTTT
TRBV28	NA	NA	TRBJ1-2	CASSLRERIDGYTF	TGTGCCAGCAGTTTAAGGGAACGTATCGATGGCTACACCTTC
TRBV7-9	NA	TRBD1	TRBJ2-2	CASSFATGAHGELFF	TGTGCCAGCAGCTTTGCAACAGGGGCTCACGGGGAGCTGTTTTTT
TRBV28	NA	NA	TRBJ1-3	CASRGNTIYF	TGTGCCAGCAGAGGCAACACCATATATTTT
TRBV19	NA	NA	TRBJ2-6	CASRGRVSGANVLTF	TGTGCCAGTAGGGGGCGAGTGAGCGGGGCCAACGTCCTGACTTTC
TRBV5-1	NA	TRBD1	TRBJ2-7	CASSLGDGQGLWEQYF	TGCGCCAGCAGCTTAGGAGACGGACAGGGGTTGTGGGAGCAGTACTTC
TRBV5-6	few	NA	TRBJ2-1	CASSSGLAYNEQFF	TGTGCCAGCAGCTCCGGACTTGCTTACAATGAGCAGTTCTTC
TRBV6-6	NA	TRBD1	TRBJ1-5	CASSPGTGGRVQPQHF	TGTGCCAGCAGCCCCGGGACAGGGGGAAGAGTACAGCCCCAGCATTTT
TRBV19	once	NA	TRBJ1-1	CASRSQVLGTEAFF	TGTGCCAGTAGATCCCAGGTCCTTGGCACTGAAGCTTTCTTT
TRBV4-1	NA	TRBD2	TRBJ2-1	CASSQDVERAGDNEQFF	TGCGCCAGCAGCCAAGATGTGGAGCGGGCGGGAGACAATGAGCAGTTCTTC
TRBV4-1	NA	NA	TRBJ2-1	CASSQDLMGINEQFF	TGCGCCAGCAGCCAAGATCTGATGGGAATAAATGAGCAGTTCTTC
TRBV5-5	NA	TRBD1	TRBJ1-1	CASSSDRGNTEAFF	TGTGCCAGCAGCTCGGACAGGGGGAACACTGAAGCTTTCTTT
TRBV5-4	NA	NA	TRBJ2-1	CASSLGGARYNEQFF	TGTGCCAGCAGCCTGGGCGGGGCGCGGTACAATGAGCAGTTCTTC
TRBV6-5	NA	NA	TRBJ1-1	CASSYSTPRAEAFF	TGTGCCAGCAGTTACTCGACCCCTCGGGCTGAAGCTTTCTTT
TRBV16	NA	TRBD2	TRBJ2-3	CASSQSRLAGVSDTQYF	TGTGCCAGCAGCCAATCGCGGCTAGCGGGAGTCTCAGATACGCAGTATTTT
TRBV7-2	NA	NA	TRBJ2-3	CASSFDSRNTQYF	TGTGCCAGCAGCTTCGACAGCCGCAATACGCAGTATTTT
TRBV7-9	NA	TRBD2	TRBJ2-2	CASSQGLADTGELFF	TGTGCCAGCAGCCAAGGACTAGCGGACACCGGGGAGCTGTTTTTT
TRBV25-1	once	NA	TRBJ1-1	CASSEWRGTGEAFF	TGTGCCAGCAGTGAATGGAGGGGAACGGGTGAAGCTTTCTTT
TRBV5-8	NA	NA	TRBJ2-4	CASSLRGAGGFSMYF	TGTGCCAGCAGCTTGAGGGGGGCCGGAGGTTTTTCGATGTACTTC